This T cell receptor (beta chain) derives from a study of CD8 T cells in Susac syndrome. TCR beta sequencing covered blood CD8+ and CD4+ T cells. The CDR3 loop spans 13 amino acids. Germline CDR1 reads SQVTM; CDR2 reads ANQGSEA. Trimming shortened V by 4 bases and J by 8 bases, and 14 bases separated the two germline ends. With random hexamers, 0.5 to 1 ug RNA was reverse transcribed. TCRdb ran MiXCR on the immunoSEQ multiplex PCR reads and lists one entry per CDR3 protein. This table has 200,000 or so distinct CDR3 sequences, over 90% appearing once. The V gene is TRBV29-1, the J gene TRBJ1-4; D is possibly TRBD1 (6 bases). Source material: CD4+ T cells from PBMCs. The origin of this receptor is a human donor with multiple sclerosis. CDR3 amino acids: CSVVLGGREKLFF. In DNA, the CDR3 is TGCAGCGTTGTACTTGGGGGGCGCGAAAAACTGTTTTTT.